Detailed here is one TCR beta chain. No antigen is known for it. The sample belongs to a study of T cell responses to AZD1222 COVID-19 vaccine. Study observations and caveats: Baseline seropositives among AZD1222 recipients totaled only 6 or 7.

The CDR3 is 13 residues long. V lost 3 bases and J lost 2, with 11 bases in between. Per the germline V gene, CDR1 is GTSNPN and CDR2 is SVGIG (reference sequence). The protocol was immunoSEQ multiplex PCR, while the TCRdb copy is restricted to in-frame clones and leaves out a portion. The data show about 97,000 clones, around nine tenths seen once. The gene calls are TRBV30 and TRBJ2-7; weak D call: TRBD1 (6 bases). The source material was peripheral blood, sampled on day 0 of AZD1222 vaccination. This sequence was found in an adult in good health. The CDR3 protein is CAWSGPGAYEQYF. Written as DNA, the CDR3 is TGTGCCTGGAGCGGGCCAGGGGCCTACGAGCAGTACTTC.